This T cell receptor (beta chain) was sequenced in a study of blood T cell repertoires in COVID-19. Study background: The United States, Italy and Spain supplied acute and convalescent COVID-19 samples.

Seattle cases were enrolled at active infection and followed longitudinally. Generated by immunoSEQ multiplex PCR, the TCRdb table keeps only in-frame clones and is missing some. The sample yields about 230,000 clones, 86% seen once. Germline V lookup: CDR1 MDHEN, CDR2 SYDVKM. With 4 bases clipped from V and 10 bases from J, the junction kept 12 bases outside the gene matches. This CDR3 is 14 amino acids long. Material for sequencing was peripheral blood. The chain has TRBV28 and TRBJ1-1; 7 nucleotides align to TRBD1. This clonotype was sampled from a man aged 45-65 years with COVID-19, enrolled during active disease. The CDR3 coding sequence is TGTGCCAGCAGTTCCCCGACAGGGCGACGGTTAGCTTTCTTT. This sequence encodes CASSSPTGRRLAFF.